This T cell receptor (beta chain) was found in a study of read filtering for tumor transcriptome and immune sequencing. The wider study: Patients were 16 to 20 male and some 15 female, mean age roughly 70 years, range about 40 to 85. Study-wide results and caveats: Correlation between methods rose after single-read clonotypes were removed. Sorted CD138-negative bone marrow cells were not purified T cells.

This clonotype was picked up a small number of times. Its specificity is not known. Every patient had bone marrow sampled while the disease was active. The library was built from 400 ng RNA with molecular barcoded adaptors for alpha/delta and beta/gamma chains. Via MiXCR, TCRdb re-called the reads, giving one row per CDR3 protein. The sample records tens of thousands of distinct CDR3 sequences, around an eighth being singletons. The sequence came from a donor at least 40 years old with multiple myeloma. Specimen: a population of CD138-negative cells sorted from bone marrow.

CDR3 protein: CASSSQGTSGSVPYEQYF. The CDR3 DNA sequence: TGTGCCAGCAGCTCCCAGGGGACTAGCGGGTCGGTACCCTACGAGCAGTACTTC. This chain joins TRBV7-3 and TRBJ2-7, with TRBD2 matching 12 bases. The CDR3 loop spans 18 amino acids. Germline CDR1 SGHTA, CDR2 FQGTGA. After removal of 4 bases from V and 2 bases from J, the junction contained 12 bases not matched to a gene.